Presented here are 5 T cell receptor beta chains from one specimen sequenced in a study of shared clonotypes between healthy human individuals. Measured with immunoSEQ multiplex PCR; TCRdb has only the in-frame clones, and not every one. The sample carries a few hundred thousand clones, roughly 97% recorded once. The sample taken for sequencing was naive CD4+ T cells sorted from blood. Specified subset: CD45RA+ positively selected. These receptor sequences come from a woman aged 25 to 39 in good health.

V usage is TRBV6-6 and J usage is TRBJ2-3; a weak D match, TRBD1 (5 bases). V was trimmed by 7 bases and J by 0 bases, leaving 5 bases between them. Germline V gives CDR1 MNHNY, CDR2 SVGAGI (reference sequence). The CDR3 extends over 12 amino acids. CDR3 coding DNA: TGTGCCAGCAAGGGGAGCACAGATACGCAGTATTTT. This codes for CASKGSTDTQYF.

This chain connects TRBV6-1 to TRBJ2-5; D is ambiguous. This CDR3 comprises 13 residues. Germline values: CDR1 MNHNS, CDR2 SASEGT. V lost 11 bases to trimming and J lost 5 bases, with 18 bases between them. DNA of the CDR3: TGTGCCTCAAAGTTCTCCTTACGGGAGACCCAGTACTTC. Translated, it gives CASKFSLRETQYF.

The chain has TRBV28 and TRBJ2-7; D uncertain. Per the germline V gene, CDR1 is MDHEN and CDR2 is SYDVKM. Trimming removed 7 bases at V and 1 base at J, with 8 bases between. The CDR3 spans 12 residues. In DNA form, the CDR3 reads TGTGCCAGCACGAGTCAGTCCTACGAGCAGTACTTC. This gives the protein CASTSQSYEQYF.

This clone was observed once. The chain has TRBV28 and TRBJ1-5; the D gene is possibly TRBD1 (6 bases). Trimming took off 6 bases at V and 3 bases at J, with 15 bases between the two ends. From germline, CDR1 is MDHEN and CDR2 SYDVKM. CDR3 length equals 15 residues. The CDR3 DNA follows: TGTGCCAGCAGGACACCGGGACATCACAATCAGCCCCAGCATTTT. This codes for CASRTPGHHNQPQHF.

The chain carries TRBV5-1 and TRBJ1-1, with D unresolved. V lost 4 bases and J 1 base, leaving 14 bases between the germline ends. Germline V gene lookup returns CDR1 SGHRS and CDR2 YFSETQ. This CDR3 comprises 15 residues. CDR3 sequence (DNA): TGCGCCAGCAGCCTTGGACCGCAACCGAACACTGAAGCTTTCTTT. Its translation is CASSLGPQPNTEAFF. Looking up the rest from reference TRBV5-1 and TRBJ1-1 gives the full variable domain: KAGVTQTPRYLIKTRGQQVTLSCSPISGHRSVSWYQQTPGQGLQFLFEYFSETQRNKGNFPGRFSGRQFSNSRSEMNVSTLELGDSALYLCASSLGPQPNTEAFFGQGTRLTVV.